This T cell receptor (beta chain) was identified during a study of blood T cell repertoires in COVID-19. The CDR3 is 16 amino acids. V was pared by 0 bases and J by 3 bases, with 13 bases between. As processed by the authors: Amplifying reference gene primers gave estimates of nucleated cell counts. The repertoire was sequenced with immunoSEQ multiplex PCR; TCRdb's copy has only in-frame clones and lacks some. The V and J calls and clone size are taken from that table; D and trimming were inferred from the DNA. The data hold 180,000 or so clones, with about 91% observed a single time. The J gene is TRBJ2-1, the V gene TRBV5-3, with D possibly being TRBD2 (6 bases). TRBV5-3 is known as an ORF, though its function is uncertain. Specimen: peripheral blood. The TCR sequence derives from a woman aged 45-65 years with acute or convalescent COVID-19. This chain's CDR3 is CARSLAPGDHYNEQFF. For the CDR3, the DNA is TGTGCCAGAAGCTTGGCTCCGGGAGATCACTACAATGAGCAGTTCTTC.